This passage covers 9 T cell receptor beta chains from one sample sequenced in a study of CD8+ T cells in alopecia areata. Following extraction, RNA underwent reverse transcription to cDNA, which served as the sequencing template. Libraries were prepared by immunoSEQ multiplex PCR; TCRdb keeps only in-frame clonotypes and omits some of them. The sample contains roughly 150,000 clones, approximately 60% of which appear only once. The sample comprised CD4+ T cells sorted from blood. The receptors derive from a human donor in good health.

This chain links TRBV6-5 with TRBJ2-3; D is tentatively TRBD1 or TRBD2 (5 bases each). This CDR3 is 12 amino acids long. In germline, CDR1 is MNHEY, CDR2 SVGAGI. V gave up 11 bases and J gave up 8 bases, with 17 bases separating them. This CDR3 reads CAHGIFGGTQYF. CDR3 in DNA: TGTGCCCATGGAATCTTTGGGGGTACGCAGTATTTT.

This clone has more than one count but fewer than ten. The chain uses TRBV27 and TRBJ2-7; D is perhaps TRBD1 or TRBD2 (5 bases each). The CDR3 contains 13 residues. The germline gives CDR1 MNHEY, CDR2 SMNVEV (reference sequence). V was clipped by 3 bases and J by 3 bases, with 9 bases between them. The CDR3 bases are TGTGCCAGCAGTTTCGGGGACCGCTACGAGCAGTACTTC. It encodes CASSFGDRYEQYF.

This chain joins TRBV15 and TRBJ2-3, with a possible D match to TRBD2 (6 bases). Trimming took 6 bases from V and 5 from J, leaving 12 bases between them. Germline values: CDR1 LNHNV, CDR2 YYDKDF (reference sequence). The CDR3 covers 13 residues. The CDR3 sequence is CATRAGTVDTQYF. DNA of the CDR3: TGTGCCACCAGGGCGGGGACGGTAGATACGCAGTATTTT.

This chain links TRBV9 with TRBJ2-5; the match to TRBD2 covers 7 bases. The germline V gene has CDR1 SGDLS and CDR2 YYNGEE. CDR3 length: 17 amino acids. V shed 0 bases, J shed 0 bases, and the junction held 8 bases outside the gene matches. CDR3 sequence: CASSVGPRGGYQETQYF. CDR3 in DNA: TGTGCCAGCAGCGTAGGCCCGCGCGGGGGATACCAAGAGACCCAGTACTTC.

The rearrangement uses TRBV10-3 and TRBJ2-7; D is perhaps TRBD2 (5 bases). The CDR3 totals 13 residues. Per germline, CDR1 ENHRY and CDR2 SYGVKD. Trimming removed 2 bases from V and 0 bases from J, with 5 bases in between. This CDR3 is CAISETSSYEQYF. The CDR3 nucleotides are TGTGCCATCAGTGAGACTAGCTCCTACGAGCAGTACTTC.

This chain uses TRBV5-1 with TRBJ1-4; 7 positions match TRBD1. Germline V CDR1 and CDR2: SGHRS, YFSETQ. The junction had 4 bases not matched to a gene; V was cut back by 3 bases and J by 8 bases. This CDR3 contains 13 residues. For the CDR3, the DNA is TGCGCCAGCAGCTGGCAGGGGGACGAAAAACTGTTTTTT. It yields the protein CASSWQGDEKLFF.

The sample holds a few counts of this clone. The sample has other DNA sequences that encode this CDR3 too. The chain employs TRBV29-1 and TRBJ1-1; no clear D gene. The CDR3 length is 11 residues. Germline CDR1 reads SQVTM; CDR2 reads ANQGSEA. Trimming shortened V by 4 bases and J by 1 base, and 4 bases separated the two germline ends. The CDR3 DNA follows: TGCAGCGTTGGGACGAACACTGAAGCTTTCTTT. It yields the protein CSVGTNTEAFF.

The rearrangement uses TRBV10-2 and TRBJ2-7; 8 bases match TRBD2. The germline V gene has CDR1 WSHSY and CDR2 SAAADI. The CDR3 has 14 amino acids. Unmatched junction bases numbered 9, after V lost 7 bases and J lost 4 bases. The CDR3 sequence: CASKPRLASYEQYF. For the CDR3, the DNA is TGCGCCAGCAAACCCCGACTAGCGTCTTACGAGCAGTACTTC.

The CDR3 sequence is CASSLFAGLLHEQYF. The CDR3 nucleotides are TGTGCCAGCAGTTTATTCGCGGGACTCCTCCACGAGCAGTACTTC. The chain combines TRBV28 with TRBJ2-7; a weak D match, TRBD2 (6 bases). This CDR3 contains 15 residues. CDR1 and CDR2 from the germline V gene are MDHEN and SYDVKM. Trimming removed 1 base at V and 5 bases at J, with 15 bases between.